One and the same sample provided the 19 T cell receptor beta chains below, sequenced in a study of T cell responses to AZD1222 COVID-19 vaccine. Data came from immunoSEQ multiplex PCR; TCRdb stores just in-frame clones and leaves some out. The table has 75,000 to 95,000 clones, around 92% seen once. Sequencing was performed on peripheral blood, taken on day 0 of MenACWY control vaccination. The source of these receptors is an adult in good health.

The table lists this clone with a count of one. This sequence joins TRBV7-3 and TRBJ2-7; 7 positions match TRBD1. The trim removed 1 base at V and 7 bases at J, leaving 4 bases unmatched. Germline CDR1 SGHTA, CDR2 FQGTGA. The CDR3 loop spans 13 amino acids. DNA for the CDR3: TGTGCCAGCAGCTTAATCGGCAGGGGGGAGCAGTACTTC. It translates to CASSLIGRGEQYF. The full variable domain, rest sourced from reference TRBV7-3 and TRBJ2-7, is GAGVSQTPSNKVTEKGKYVELRCDPISGHTALYWYRQSLGQGPEFLIYFQGTGAADDSGLPNDRFFAVRPEGSVSTLKIQRTERGDSAVYLCASSLIGRGEQYFGPGTRLTVT.

In nucleotides, the CDR3 is TGTGCCAGCAGTTACTCGGAGCTCTCCTACAATGAGCAGTTCTTC. Its translation: CASSYSELSYNEQFF. The chain joins TRBV2 to TRBJ2-1, with no clear D. Trimming pared 5 bases from V and 0 bases from J, leaving 11 bases between. The germline gives CDR1 SNHLY, CDR2 FYNNEI. This CDR3 comprises 15 residues.

J is TRBJ1-1 and V is TRBV10-3; D gene ambiguous. Trimming cost V 0 bases and J 6 bases, with 11 bases left between them. Germline CDR1 reads ENHRY; CDR2 reads SYGVKD. This CDR3 region has 14 residues. In DNA form, the CDR3 reads TGTGCCATCAGTGAGTCAGGCCCAAAGCCTGAAGCTTTCTTT. Translating it yields CAISESGPKPEAFF.

This chain connects TRBV4-3 to TRBJ1-2; D ambiguous. The V and J ends lost 0 bases and 10 bases respectively, with 18 bases between them. CDR3 length: 15 residues. The germline V gene has CDR1 LGHNA and CDR2 YSLEER. The CDR3 spells CASSQDLEAGRSYTF. CDR3 sequence (DNA): TGCGCCAGCAGCCAAGATCTTGAGGCCGGGCGATCCTACACCTTC.

The sample holds a few counts of this clone. This rearrangement joins TRBV7-9 to TRBJ2-1; D unclear. The CDR3 contains 12 residues. V was shortened by 5 bases and J by 7 bases, with 9 bases between the two germline ends. CDR1 is SEHNR and CDR2 is FQNEAQ in the germline V gene (reference sequence). CDR3 region: CASSPVINEQFF. The CDR3 DNA is TGTGCCAGCAGCCCAGTTATAAATGAGCAGTTCTTC.

The V call is TRBV5-1, the J call TRBJ2-7; the match to TRBD1 covers 7 bases. In germline, CDR1 is SGHRS, CDR2 YFSETQ. CDR3 length: 12 residues. The ends lost 0 bases at V and 6 bases at J; junction bases unmatched: 0. The CDR3 sequence is CASSLDRGEQYF. Here the CDR3 DNA reads TGCGCCAGCAGCTTGGACAGGGGCGAGCAGTACTTC.

The chain links TRBV24-1 to TRBJ2-7; D possibly uses TRBD1 or TRBD2 (5 bases each). The CDR3 runs 14 residues. V gave up 7 bases and J gave up 3 bases, with 15 bases separating them. Germline CDR1 KGHDR, CDR2 SFDVKD. CDR3 sequence reads: CATRRWDGCYEQYF. The CDR3 DNA is TGTGCCACCAGGCGATGGGACGGCTGCTACGAGCAGTACTTC.

This chain joins TRBV7-2 and TRBJ1-1; D might be TRBD1 (5 bases). Between the trimmed V and J ends, which lost 5 bases and 6 bases, there was a span of 16 bases. The CDR3 has 14 amino acids. Germline assignment: CDR1 SGHTA and CDR2 FQGNSA. The chain's CDR3 is CASSRQRTGSEAFF. The CDR3 coding sequence is TGTGCCAGCAGCAGACAGCGGACGGGGTCTGAAGCTTTCTTT.

J is TRBJ1-5 and V is TRBV6-2 or TRBV6-3, with D unclear. This CDR3 has 14 amino acids. V gave up 2 bases and J gave up 4 bases, with 9 bases separating them. CDR1 is MNHEY, CDR2 SVGEGT, per germline. The CDR3: CASSYTGRNQPQHF. For the CDR3, the DNA is TGTGCCAGCAGTTACACCGGCAGAAATCAGCCCCAGCATTTT.

Turning to this clone: Other DNA sequences in the sample encode the same CDR3. V is TRBV6-2 or TRBV6-3 and J is TRBJ2-2; 8 bases map to TRBD2. The CDR3 contains 16 residues. V shed 0 bases and J 4 bases; nucleotides not matched to a gene: 4. The germline V gene has CDR1 MNHEY and CDR2 SVGEGT. The CDR3 DNA reads as TGTGCCAGCAGTTACTCTAGCGGGATCGGCACCGGGGAGCTGTTTTTT. Protein: CASSYSSGIGTGELFF.

Remarks on this clone: At one of its ends the junction is not consistent with the germline gene, which may arise from a read error. The chain recombines TRBV6-5 with TRBJ2-2, with D perhaps TRBD1 or TRBD2 (5 bases each). The CDR3 consists of 14 residues. Germline V lookup: CDR1 MNHEY, CDR2 SVGAGI. The CDR3 protein is CASSDSDATGDPHF. The DNA for the CDR3 is TGTGCCAGCAGCGATTCCGACGCCACCGGGGACCCCCACTTT.

As to this clone: Sequence at one end of the junction differs from germline and may be a read error. This sequence joins TRBV4-3 and TRBJ2-3; TRBD1 aligns across 8 bases. The germline gives CDR1 LGHNA, CDR2 YSLEER. This CDR3 contains 14 residues. Here the CDR3 reads CASSQDWGTGTQYF. The CDR3 DNA reads TGCGCCAGCAGCCAAGATTGGGGGACAGGTACGCAGTATTTT.

The chain recombines TRBV5-1 with TRBJ1-4; the D is unclear. CDR1 is SGHRS, CDR2 YFSETQ, per germline. The CDR3 loop spans 13 amino acids. Between the trimmed V and J ends, which lost 2 bases and 7 bases, there was a span of 9 bases. CDR3 in amino acids: CASSFSGPEKLFF. The CDR3 DNA sequence: TGCGCCAGCAGCTTCTCAGGTCCTGAAAAACTGTTTTTT. The variable domain in full, with the rest retrieved from reference TRBV5-1 and TRBJ1-4, is KAGVTQTPRYLIKTRGQQVTLSCSPISGHRSVSWYQQTPGQGLQFLFEYFSETQRNKGNFPGRFSGRQFSNSRSEMNVSTLELGDSALYLCASSFSGPEKLFFGSGTQLSVL.

This chain connects TRBV4-1 to TRBJ1-4; possible D gene TRBD1, 5 bases. V lost 4 bases, J lost 3 bases, and 12 bases lay in between. The germline gives CDR1 MGHRA, CDR2 YSYEKL. CDR3 length: 15 amino acids. This chain's CDR3 is CASSRERGSNEKLFF. The CDR3 DNA sequence: TGCGCCAGCAGCCGAGAGCGGGGCTCTAATGAAAAACTGTTTTTT.

The table lists this clone with a few counts. The gene calls are TRBV27 and TRBJ1-6, with 10 bases aligning to TRBD1. Germline lookup yields CDR1 MNHEY and CDR2 SMNVEV (reference sequence). This CDR3 has 15 amino acids. V gave up 5 bases and J gave up 11 bases; unmatched junction bases: 9. The DNA of the CDR3 is TGTGCCAGCAGTCCCGCGACAGGGGGCTCGGCACCCCTCCACTTT. It specifies CASSPATGGSAPLHF.

V is TRBV19 and J is TRBJ1-1; maybe TRBD1 (6 bases). Trimming removed 3 bases from V and 0 bases from J, with 8 bases in between. The CDR3 totals 14 residues. CDR1 is LNHDA and CDR2 is SQIVND in the germline V gene (reference sequence). This CDR3 is CASSIGTLNTEAFF. The DNA for the CDR3 is TGTGCCAGTAGTATTGGGACACTGAACACTGAAGCTTTCTTT.

This chain links TRBV28 with TRBJ1-6; 7 nucleotides agree with TRBD1. CDR3 size: 15 residues. The V gene's germline CDR1 is MDHEN and CDR2 SYDVKM. The trim removed 6 bases at V and 4 bases at J, leaving 6 bases unmatched. CDR3 in amino acids: CASSGPGQYNSPLHF. CDR3 sequence (DNA): TGTGCCAGCAGCGGACCGGGACAGTATAATTCACCCCTCCACTTT.

The chain combines TRBV9 with TRBJ2-5, with a weak D call TRBD1 (5 bases). The CDR3 has 13 amino acids. V gave up 5 bases and J gave up 5 bases, with 13 bases separating them. CDR1 is SGDLS, CDR2 YYNGEE, per germline. CDR3 sequence reads: CASRARQWETQYF. The CDR3 DNA reads TGTGCCAGCAGAGCTCGACAGTGGGAGACCCAGTACTTC. The entire variable domain, with the rest obtained from reference TRBV9 and TRBJ2-5, is as follows: DSGVTQTPKHLITATGQRVTLRCSPRSGDLSVYWYQQSLDQGLQFLIQYYNGEERAKGNILERFSAQQFPDLHSELNLSSLELGDSALYFCASRARQWETQYFGPGTRLLVL.

This clone has more than one count but fewer than ten. The V call is TRBV5-1, the J call TRBJ1-2, with 9 bases identical to TRBD1. CDR3 length: 13 amino acids. Unmatched junction bases numbered 5, after V lost 3 bases and J lost 8 bases. Per the germline V gene, CDR1 is SGHRS and CDR2 is YFSETQ. The chain's CDR3 is CASSWGQGEGYTF. CDR3 bases: TGCGCCAGCAGCTGGGGACAGGGTGAAGGCTACACCTTC.